This record covers a single TCR beta chain. The V segment lost 0 bases and the J segment 7 bases; nucleotides outside the gene matches: 0. The germline V gene has CDR1 SGHDN and CDR2 FVKESK. The CDR3 loop spans 15 amino acids. The record originates from a study of blood T cell repertoires in COVID-19. On the study more broadly: Spain, Italy and the United States supplied samples that represented acute and convalescent COVID-19.

Sequencing used immunoSEQ multiplex PCR; TCRdb keeps in-frame clones, though not all of them. The sample comprises tens of thousands of clones, roughly 87% of which are singletons, and approximately 13% rests with the top ten. This chain uses TRBV14 with TRBJ1-6; TRBD1 matches 10 bases. Sequenced sample: peripheral blood. This TCR was recovered from a human donor in a cohort sampled during active COVID-19. The donor label of this sample is uncertain. CDR3 residues: CASSQEDRGNSPLHF. In DNA form, the CDR3 reads TGTGCCAGCAGCCAAGAGGACAGGGGGAATTCACCCCTCCACTTT.